This is a list of T cell receptor beta chains from one sample in a study of cytomegalovirus exposure and HLA in healthy donors. The protocol was immunoSEQ multiplex PCR, while the TCRdb copy is restricted to in-frame clones and leaves out a portion. The profile covers 97,000 or so clones, with 9.4% appearing a single time and approximately 5.1% taken by the ten largest. Sequencing used PBMCs. The receptor source for this set is a man between 45 and 60 years old in good health and CMV-seropositive. The CDR3 runs from the conserved cysteine through the conserved F or W. The D gene is left open where the match is weak. Size is omitted from some rows. Given values are once, few, many or a class for expanded clones.

j_call cdr3_length d_call clone_size v_call cdr3_nt cdr3_aa
TRBJ1-1 13 - - TRBV7-9 TGTGCCAGCAGCTTAGAAGTCACTTCCGAAGCTTTCTTT CASSLEVTSEAFF
TRBJ1-4 15 TRBD1 - TRBV6-1 TGTGCCAGCCGTAATCCGGGACAGACAATTGAAAAACTGTTTTTT CASRNPGQTIEKLFF
TRBJ1-1 15 - - TRBV7-8 TGTGCCAGCAGCCAGGCTACAGGGTCGGACACTGAAGCTTTCTTT CASSQATGSDTEAFF
TRBJ2-5 13 - few TRBV29-1 TGCAGCGTTGAAGGACAGCACCAAGAGACCCAGTACTTC CSVEGQHQETQYF
TRBJ2-1 14 - few TRBV27 TGTGCCAGCAGTGCACGACAAAATTTGAATGAGCAGTTCTTC CASSARQNLNEQFF
TRBJ2-7 14 TRBD1 - TRBV7-2 TGTGCCAGCAGCAGCCGACAGGGAGCCTACGAGCAGTACTTC CASSSRQGAYEQYF
TRBJ1-4 11 - few TRBV25-1 TGTGCCAGCAGTCGGGGAGAAAAACTGTTTTTT CASSRGEKLFF
TRBJ2-3 16 - - TRBV7-2 TGTGCCAGCAGCTTAGGGAGGGGTACTAGCAGAGATACGCAGTATTTT CASSLGRGTSRDTQYF
TRBJ2-3 16 TRBD2 - TRBV5-1 TGCGCCAGCAGCCCATTAGCGGGATGGAACACAGATACGCAGTATTTT CASSPLAGWNTDTQYF
TRBJ2-1 15 TRBD2 - TRBV5-4 TGTGCCAGCAGAACCGGGACTAGCGACCACAATGAGCAGTTCTTC CASRTGTSDHNEQFF
TRBJ2-5 16 TRBD1 - TRBV28 TGTGCCAGCAGATACGGGATAGGCGTCAGGGGGGAGACCCAGTACTTC CASRYGIGVRGETQYF
TRBJ1-3 20 TRBD1 few TRBV4-1 TGCGCCAGCAGCCGAATGAACGGACAGGGGAGTACCGCGTCTGGAAACACCATATATTTT CASSRMNGQGSTASGNTIYF
TRBJ1-1 10 - - TRBV20-1 TGCAGTGCCTCGAGGGCTGAAGCTTTCTTT CSASRAEAFF
TRBJ2-7 14 - - TRBV27 TGTGCCAGCAGTTTATATGCCAGCTCCTACGAGCAGTACTTC CASSLYASSYEQYF
TRBJ1-1 14 TRBD1 - TRBV9 TGTGCCAGCAGCCCCGGGACAGGGCGCACTGAAGCTTTCTTT CASSPGTGRTEAFF
TRBJ1-1 12 - - TRBV30 TGTGCCTGGGGACAGCCGAACACTGAAGCTTTCTTT CAWGQPNTEAFF
TRBJ2-2 17 TRBD2 few TRBV13 TGTGCCAGCAGCTTAGTCAGTAGCGGGACTAACACCGGGGAGCTGTTTTTT CASSLVSSGTNTGELFF
TRBJ1-5 15 TRBD1 - TRBV10-2 TGCGCCAGCAAGGCGTCCGGGACAGGGAATCAGCCCCAGCATTTT CASKASGTGNQPQHF
TRBJ2-1 16 - few TRBV5-1 TGCGCCAGCAGCTTTTCCAGCGAAAGCTCCTACAATGAGCAGTTCTTC CASSFSSESSYNEQFF
TRBJ2-7 19 TRBD1 few TRBV5-1 TGCGCCAGCAGCTTGGTAAGTCGAATGGGACAGGGCGTCGCCTACGAGCAGTACTTC CASSLVSRMGQGVAYEQYF
TRBJ1-4 14 - - TRBV10-3 TGTGCCATCAGGGGGGACAATCTCATTGAAAAACTGTTTTTT CAIRGDNLIEKLFF
TRBJ1-1 13 - - TRBV28 TGTGCCAGCAGTTTAAGTCTGGCCACTGAAGCTTTCTTT CASSLSLATEAFF
TRBJ1-3 14 - few TRBV6-1 TGTGCCAGCAGTGAAGGGGGCTTCGGAAACACCATATATTTT CASSEGGFGNTIYF
TRBJ1-1 14 - - TRBV6-1 TGTGCCAGCAACGAGGTAGGGGCGTTCGGTGAAGCTTTCTTT CASNEVGAFGEAFF
TRBJ1-5 17 - - TRBV5-1 TGCGCCAGCAGCTTGGGACAGGTTGGAGGTAGCAATCAGCCCCAGCATTTT CASSLGQVGGSNQPQHF
TRBJ1-5 15 - few TRBV5-5 TGTGCCAGCAGCTTGTCTCTTCCTAGCAATCAGCCCCAGCATTTT CASSLSLPSNQPQHF
TRBJ1-5 14 - - TRBV6-6 TGTGCCAGCGGCCTATCTGGAGCCGGCCAGCCCCAGCATTTT CASGLSGAGQPQHF
TRBJ2-7 14 TRBD1 - TRBV5-4 TGTGCCAGCAGCTTAAAACAGGGGGCCTACGAGCAGTACTTC CASSLKQGAYEQYF
TRBJ2-7 15 - few TRBV28 TGTGCCAGCAGCCACTCCCGGGGTTGGGGTTACGAGCAGTACTTC CASSHSRGWGYEQYF
TRBJ2-1 15 TRBD2 few TRBV5-1 TGCGCCAGCAGCCAAGCGGGAGGGAGCTACAATGAGCAGTTCTTC CASSQAGGSYNEQFF
TRBJ2-7 16 - - TRBV19 TGTGCCAGTACCCCACGAGGGAGAGAGCGTAGTTACGAGCAGTACTTC CASTPRGRERSYEQYF
TRBJ2-4 16 - few TRBV5-6 TGTGCCAGCAACAAGTGGAGGGACCTAGCCAAAAACATTCAGTACTTC CASNKWRDLAKNIQYF
TRBJ2-7 15 TRBD2 - TRBV5-5 TGTGCCAGCAGCTTGGTCCCACTAGCGTTAGGAGAGCAGTACTTC CASSLVPLALGEQYF
TRBJ2-7 14 - - TRBV9 TGTGCCAGCAGCGTAGGAGGGTACAACTACGAGCAGTACTTC CASSVGGYNYEQYF
TRBJ1-2 12 TRBD1 - TRBV18 TGTGCCAGCTCACCGTACAGGGGTGGCTACACCTTC CASSPYRGGYTF
TRBJ1-5 14 - many TRBV28 TGTGCCAGCAGCTACCAAGTCTCTAATCAGCCCCAGCATTTT CASSYQVSNQPQHF
TRBJ1-5 15 - few TRBV19 TGTGCCAGTAGTATACGGGGTGTTAGCAATCAGCCCCAGCATTTT CASSIRGVSNQPQHF
TRBJ2-1 13 - few TRBV29-1 TGCAGCGTTGAACGGGTAGTGGGGGGTGAGCAGTTCTTC CSVERVVGGEQFF
TRBJ2-7 11 - - TRBV29-1 TGCAGCGTTGCGGGAGTCTACGAGCAGTACTTC CSVAGVYEQYF
TRBJ2-7 14 TRBD1 few TRBV5-1 TGCGCCAGCAGCATCGGGACAGGACCCTACGAGCAGTACTTC CASSIGTGPYEQYF
TRBJ2-1 14 TRBD2 - TRBV7-9 TGTGCCAGCACCCAGTCGGGAGGGGACGGTGAGCAGTTCTTC CASTQSGGDGEQFF
TRBJ2-2 15 TRBD1 - TRBV7-3 TGTGCCAGCAGCCCAAACCCGACAGGGATCGGGGAGCTGTTTTTT CASSPNPTGIGELFF
TRBJ2-7 11 - few TRBV27 TGTGCCAGCAGTAGGTCGGGCGAGCAGTACTTC CASSRSGEQYF
TRBJ2-5 17 TRBD2 - TRBV2 TGTGCCAGCAGTGAAGCGCTCAGCGGGAGGGCCCAGGAGACCCAGTACTTC CASSEALSGRAQETQYF
TRBJ2-1 15 TRBD2 - TRBV9 TGTGCCAGCAGCAATAGCGGGACCTCCTACAATGAGCAGTTCTTC CASSNSGTSYNEQFF
TRBJ2-1 14 TRBD2 few TRBV7-6 TGTGCCAGCAGTATAGCGGGAGGGCCCAGTGAGCAGTTCTTC CASSIAGGPSEQFF
TRBJ1-5 13 TRBD1 - TRBV29-1 TGCAGCGCGCGACAGGGAGGCAATCAGCCCCAGCATTTT CSARQGGNQPQHF
TRBJ2-1 16 TRBD2 - TRBV6-4 TGTGCCAGCAGTGACACCGGGACTAGTTGGTACAATGAGCAGTTCTTC CASSDTGTSWYNEQFF
TRBJ2-1 15 - - TRBV6-5 TGTGCCAGCAGCCCATCCACAGGGCAGGGGCCCAAGCAGTTCTTC CASSPSTGQGPKQFF
TRBJ1-5 14 TRBD1 few TRBV27 TGTGCCAGCAGTCAGACAGGGCCGAATCAGCCCCAGCATTTT CASSQTGPNQPQHF
TRBJ2-1 11 TRBD2 few TRBV7-9 TGTGCCAGCGGGGTAGGCGGGAGGAAGTTCTTC CASGVGGRKFF
TRBJ1-1 16 - few TRBV18 TGTGCCAGCTCCCCCGGTCTGGCGGGCTCGTTCACTGAAGCTTTCTTT CASSPGLAGSFTEAFF
TRBJ2-5 14 TRBD1 few TRBV7-2 TGTGCCAGCAGCCCAGGGACAGGGCAAGAGACCCAGTACTTC CASSPGTGQETQYF
TRBJ2-1 17 - few TRBV5-4 TGTGCCAGCAGCTTGTTAGCCAGGGCAGGGATTTACAATGAGCAGTTCTTC CASSLLARAGIYNEQFF
TRBJ2-3 18 TRBD2 - TRBV29-1 TGCAGCGGGGTCCCAGATGAACTAGCGGGAGGTAGGGCAGATACGCAGTATTTT CSGVPDELAGGRADTQYF
TRBJ1-2 14 - few TRBV6-4 TGTGCCAGCAGTCCAGGGGTTTTAGGCTATGGCTACACCTTC CASSPGVLGYGYTF
TRBJ2-3 15 - - TRBV30 TGTGCCTGGAATCCCAAGGGGGAAGAGCCAGATACGCAGTATTTT CAWNPKGEEPDTQYF
TRBJ1-1 12 - - TRBV6-1 TGTGCCAGCAGATATAAGAACACTGAAGCTTTCTTT CASRYKNTEAFF
TRBJ1-1 13 TRBD1 - TRBV5-6 TGTGCCAGCAGCTTAGACAGGGAAACTGAAGCTTTCTTT CASSLDRETEAFF